One sample yielded the 8 T cell receptor beta chains listed below, sequenced in a study of T cells in Graves' hyperthyroidism and ophthalmopathy. There were TCR beta CDR3 regions amplified from RNA transcripts. The primer set for the first-round RT-PCR of the TCR CDR3 was HTBI. TCRdb re-derived calls from the multiplex PCR reads in MiXCR, one entry per CDR3 protein. The repertoire includes 350,000 to 400,000 distinct CDR3 sequences, over 15% of them detected once, and 3.7% sits in the top ten. Material for sequencing was blood. The receptors come from a woman under 30 with Graves' hyperthyroidism.

This rearrangement joins TRBV27 to TRBJ1-2; D ambiguous. This CDR3 has 12 residues. CDR1 MNHEY and CDR2 SMNVEV come from the germline V gene (reference sequence). V lost 7 bases and J lost 8, with 14 bases in between. In DNA form, the CDR3 reads TGTGCCAGCATGGCCTGGTCCGGGGGCTACACCTTC. Protein product: CASMAWSGGYTF.

CDR3 protein: CASSRVSYNSPLHF. The CDR3, as DNA: TGTGCCAGCAGTAGGGTGTCCTATAATTCACCCCTCCACTTT. The V call is TRBV6-1, the J call TRBJ1-6; D is uncertain. This CDR3 has 14 residues. V lost 5 bases to trimming and J lost 1 base, with 6 bases between them. CDR1 and CDR2 (germline): MNHNS, SASEGT.

The chain has TRBV6-5 and TRBJ1-1; possibly TRBD1 for D (6 bases). The V end was cut by 4 bases, the J end by 9 bases, with 15 bases between. This CDR3 region has 13 residues. Germline V gene data show CDR1 as MNHEY and CDR2 as SVGAGI. CDR3 protein: CASSLHRQEKAFF. CDR3 in DNA: TGTGCCAGCAGTTTACATCGACAGGAGAAAGCTTTCTTT.

This clonotype appeared many times. The chain employs TRBV20-1 and TRBJ2-7; weak D call: TRBD2 (5 bases). The germline V gene has CDR1 DFQATT and CDR2 SNEGSKA (reference sequence). The CDR3 contains 14 residues. V was shortened by 1 base and J by 2 bases, with 12 bases between the two germline ends. In DNA form, the CDR3 reads TGCAGTGCTAGAGGGAGGCATGGAACCTACGAGCAGTACTTC. Translation: CSARGRHGTYEQYF.

This clonotype was detected many times. V gene TRBV3-1 combines with J gene TRBJ2-7; D ambiguous. Trimming removed 2 bases at V and 3 bases at J, with 2 bases between. This CDR3 has 11 amino acids. Germline V gives CDR1 LGHDT, CDR2 YNNKEL (reference sequence). The CDR3 DNA follows: TGTGCCAGCAGCCAATACTACGAGCAGTACTTC. Protein: CASSQYYEQYF.

This clonotype was counted many times. The rearrangement links TRBV27 to TRBJ1-5; TRBD1 might be the D (5 bases). Trimming left V 2 bases short and J 7 bases short, with 15 bases between. The CDR3 is made up of 15 amino acids. CDR1 is MNHEY and CDR2 is SMNVEV in the germline V gene (reference sequence). CDR3 amino acids: CASSLGQGVLQPQHF. Written as DNA, the CDR3 is TGTGCCAGCAGTTTAGGTCAGGGTGTATTACAGCCCCAGCATTTT.

This clonotype has more than one count but fewer than ten. The junction and the germline gene differ at one end; a read error may be behind it. Here the CDR3 reads CASSRGMEVGELLF. CDR3 nucleotide sequence: TGTGCCAGCAGCCGGGGGATGGAGGTCGGGGAGCTGTTGTTT. The chain combines TRBV4-2 with TRBJ2-2; either TRBD1 or TRBD2 may supply D (5 bases each). Germline V CDR1 and CDR2: LGHNA, YNFKEQ. The CDR3 covers 14 residues.

This clonotype turned up a few times. The CDR3 is CASSAVQGGGELFF. DNA for the CDR3: TGCGCCAGCAGCGCCGTACAGGGTGGCGGGGAGCTGTTTTTT. The chain employs TRBV5-1 and TRBJ2-2; D possibly corresponds to TRBD1 (6 bases). Germline V lookup: CDR1 SGHRS, CDR2 YFSETQ. V was trimmed by 4 bases and J by 7 bases, leaving 14 bases between them. CDR3 length equals 14 residues. Supplemented by reference TRBV5-1 and TRBJ2-2, the full variable domain reads KAGVTQTPRYLIKTRGQQVTLSCSPISGHRSVSWYQQTPGQGLQFLFEYFSETQRNKGNFPGRFSGRQFSNSRSEMNVSTLELGDSALYLCASSAVQGGGELFFGEGSRLTVL.